These 2 T cell receptor beta chains came from one sample sequenced in a study of CD8+CD57+ T cells in acquired aplastic anemia. The template used for profiling TCR beta VDJ and CDR3 was genomic DNA. TCRdb recomputed calls from the reads with MiXCR, one row per CDR3 protein. This sample carries about 190,000 distinct CDR3 sequences, around 59% of them seen once, and the ten largest clones take roughly 15%. Sequenced: sorted CD4+, CD8+, or CD8+CD57+ T cells (not recorded which) from PBMCs. The origin of the receptors is a human donor in good health, serving as a control.

The chain joins TRBV20-1 to TRBJ1-2; D is undetermined. Germline-derived CDR1 and CDR2 are DFQATT and SNEGSKA (reference sequence). The V end was cut by 3 bases, the J end by 5 bases, with 10 bases between. The CDR3 totals 12 residues. The CDR3 region has the DNA TGCAGTGCTAGTGGGCAGAAATATGGCTACACCTTC. Its translation: CSASGQKYGYTF.

V gene TRBV7-9 combines with J gene TRBJ1-3, with unresolved D. The CDR3 contains 15 residues. The germline gives CDR1 SEHNR, CDR2 FQNEAQ (reference sequence). Trimming took off 4 bases at V and 0 bases at J, with 10 bases between the two ends. As DNA, the CDR3 is TGTGCCAGCAGCTCCTATGGAACCTCTGGAAACACCATATATTTT. Its translation: CASSSYGTSGNTIYF.